These 26 T cell receptor delta chains share one sample of origin, sequenced in a study of gamma delta lymphoproliferative disorders and STAT genes. The receptor sequences were amplified from genomic DNA of peripheral blood mononuclear cells. TCRdb reprocessed the multiplex PCR reads using CATT. The sample lists over a thousand delta-chain clones, more than 1.3% occurring once. Sequenced material: blood. These receptors all stem from a human donor in good health.

This clone was counted only a few times. A read error is likely here: a far larger clone is one base away. The identical CDR3 is also encoded by other nucleotide sequences in the sample. The chain has TRDV1 and TRDJ1; a possible D gene is TRDD3 (6 bases). Trimming took off 6 bases at V and 0 bases at J, with 32 bases between the two ends. The CDR3 consists of 21 residues. Germline CDR1 TSWWSYY, CDR2 QGS. CDR3 protein: CALGPPYTLSGGRRYTDKLIF. For the CDR3, the DNA is TGTGCTCTTGGCCCCCCCTACACGCTTAGTGGGGGTCGGAGGTACACCGATAAACTCATCTTT.

Details on this clone: The protein recorded in TCRdb matches a much larger clone and deviates from this DNA's translation at residue 6, suggesting a read error; the protein here is obtained by translating the DNA. Distinct nucleotide sequences in the sample also encode this CDR3. The chain employs TRDV1 and TRDJ1, with 13 bases that match TRDD3. The CDR3 has 22 amino acids. The V and J ends lost 2 bases and 2 bases, in that order; junction bases with no gene match: 20. CDR1 is TSWWSYY and CDR2 is QGS in the germline V gene. The CDR3 nucleotides are TGTGCTCTTGGGGAATTTCAGCCTTCCTTAAACTGGGGGATACGCCGGACCGATAAACTCATCTTT. Protein: CALGEFQPSLNWGIRRTDKLIF.

This clone showed up just a few times. For this DNA, TCRdb reports the protein of a much larger clone, which diverges at residue 4, most likely from a read error; the protein presented here is translated directly from the DNA. The chain joins TRDV1 to TRDJ1; D is uncertain. Trimming left V 7 bases short and J 10 bases short, with 16 bases between. The CDR3 spans 12 residues. Germline V gives CDR1 TSWWSYY, CDR2 QGS. The CDR3 sequence is CALEDLECGLIF. The CDR3 DNA sequence: TGTGCTCTTGAAGACCTAGAGTGTGGACTCATCTTT.

This clone was recorded a few times. This DNA translates differently at residue 20 from the TCRdb protein, which is that of a much larger clone; a read error is likely, and the protein shown is the DNA's own translation. The gene calls are TRDV1 and TRDJ1; D perhaps matches TRDD3 (5 bases). This CDR3 is built from 24 residues. The germline V gene encodes CDR1 TSWWSYY and CDR2 QGS. The DNA of the CDR3 is TGTGCTCTTGGGGAACTACGGGGCGGGGGTCTGCATGGGGCTACCGCTGGAAACACCAATAAACTCATCTTT. Amino acid sequence: CALGELRGGGLHGATAGNTNKLIF.

This clone was counted between two and nine times. A single base is all that separates this from a far larger clone, so a read error is likely. This sample also contains other DNA sequences that code for the same CDR3. This chain connects TRDV2 to TRDJ1, with 11 bases that match TRDD3. With 0 bases clipped from V and 4 bases from J, the junction kept 12 bases outside the gene matches. Germline V lookup: CDR1 GEAIGNYY, CDR2 EKD. The CDR3 loop spans 18 amino acids. The CDR3 sequence: CACDTGLLGDTRHDKLIF. As DNA, the CDR3 is TGTGCCTGTGACACCGGACTATTGGGGGATACGCGGCACGATAAACTCATCTTT.

Comment on this clone: TCRdb's protein, taken from a much larger clone, differs from this DNA's translation at residue 4, likely owing to a read error; the protein displayed comes from the DNA. The J gene is TRDJ1, the V gene TRDV1, with D possibly TRDD3 on 5 matching bases. The CDR3 is 24 amino acids. Germline V gene sequence: CDR1 TSWWSYY, CDR2 QGS. The CDR3 DNA reads as TGTGCTCTTGCGGAACTACGGGGCGGGGGTCTGCATGGGGCTACCGCTGGAAACACCGATAAACTCATCTTT. Amino acids: CALAELRGGGLHGATAGNTDKLIF.

Worth noting for this clone: This is likely an artifact of a read error, given a far larger clone one base away. This chain joins TRDV1 and TRDJ1; tentative D call: TRDD3 (6 bases). Trimming removed 5 bases at V and 0 bases at J, with 43 bases between. The CDR3 length is 25 residues. In germline, CDR1 is TSWWSYY, CDR2 QGS. For the CDR3, the DNA is TGTGCTCTTGGGTCCTCGCCCGACGCGGCCTTCTACAAATTTGACTGGGAGATGTACACCGATAAACTCATCTTT. The encoded protein is CALGSSPDAAFYKFDWEMYTDKLIF.

This clone has only a few counts. TCRdb has a much larger clone's protein, which differs at residue 8 from the translation of this DNA, likely because of a read error; what is shown is the protein translated from the DNA. The chain carries TRDV1 and TRDJ1, with 8 bases identical to TRDD3. This CDR3 is 22 amino acids long. The J segment lost 0 bases and the V segment lost 0 bases, leaving 21 bases of the junction unmatched. Germline V gene sequence: CDR1 TSWWSYY, CDR2 QGS. The CDR3 DNA is TGTGCTCTTGGGGAACTTGCCTACCTGTTGTCCGCTGGGGGAATTTACACCGATAAACTCATCTTT. Protein product: CALGELAYLLSAGGIYTDKLIF.

Worth noting for this clone: This DNA's translation and the protein TCRdb lists, from a much larger clone, do not match at residue 8, likely due to a read error; the protein shown is translated from the DNA. The chain couples TRDV1 to TRDJ1; possibly TRDD3 for D (6 bases). V was trimmed by 6 bases and J by 0 bases, leaving 32 bases between them. The CDR3 is made up of 21 amino acids. Germline lookup yields CDR1 TSWWSYY and CDR2 QGS. CDR3 nucleotides: TGTGCTCTTGGCCCCCCTTACGCGCTTAGTGGGGGTCGGAGGTACACCGATAAACTCATCTTT. It specifies CALGPPYALSGGRRYTDKLIF.

This clone was found a few times. It differs at one base from a far larger clone, so likely a read error. Different DNA sequences within this sample yield the same CDR3. The V call is TRDV1, the J call TRDJ1; 13 bases are shared with TRDD3. Trimming cost V 9 bases and J 1 base; bases outside gene matches: 26. The CDR3 has 22 amino acids. CDR1 is TSWWSYY and CDR2 is QGS in the germline V gene. CDR3 nucleotide sequence: TGTGCTCTACCCTCCGGCACTGGGGGATACGGGGGTCCGGCTGGTTTCACCGATAAACTCATCTTT. It encodes CALPSGTGGYGGPAGFTDKLIF.

With respect to this clone: This DNA's translation and the protein TCRdb lists, from a much larger clone, do not match at residue 8, likely due to a read error; the protein shown is translated from the DNA. The genes are TRDV1 and TRDJ1, with 8 positions matching TRDD3. In germline, CDR1 is TSWWSYY, CDR2 QGS. The junction had 24 bases not matched to a gene; V was cut back by 0 bases and J by 0 bases. This CDR3 contains 23 residues. The CDR3 region has the DNA TGTGCTCTTGGGGAACTTCTCCTTACGTGGGGGTTACTGGGGGTTCAGTACACCGATAAACTCATCTTT. Translating gives CALGELLLTWGLLGVQYTDKLIF.

This clone was picked up a small number of times. The translation of this DNA and the TCRdb protein of a much larger clone differ at residue 8, probably owing to a read error; the protein shown here is translated from the DNA. Other nucleotide sequences in the sample specify the same CDR3. The V and J genes are TRDV1 and TRDJ1; 7 nucleotides agree with TRDD3. Germline V gene data show CDR1 as TSWWSYY and CDR2 as QGS. The CDR3 is 21 residues long. Here the CDR3 DNA reads TGCGCTCTTGGGGAACGAGGCCTTCTCCTTACTGGGGATTCGTACACCGATAAACTCATCTTT. Translated: CALGERGLLLTGDSYTDKLIF.

About this clone: For this DNA, TCRdb reports the protein of a much larger clone, which diverges at residue 10, most likely from a read error; the protein presented here is translated directly from the DNA. The chain combines TRAV38-2/DV8 with TRDJ1; D might be TRDD3 (5 bases). Trimming cost V 9 bases and J 1 base, with 22 bases left between them. Germline lookup yields CDR1 TSESDYY and CDR2 QEAYKQQN. CDR3 length equals 16 residues. CDR3 amino acids: CAFEYEEGSATDKLIF. CDR3 coding DNA: TGTGCTTTCGAGTACGAAGAGGGGAGCGCCACCGATAAACTCATCTTT.

Note on this clone: The likely explanation is a read error, given a far larger clone one base away. Other DNA sequences within the sample encode an identical CDR3. The CDR3 sequence: CALGPKGLHSLGRPYTDKLIF. The CDR3 nucleotides are TGTGCTCTTGGACCCAAAGGCCTACACTCCTTGGGGAGACCGTACACCGATAAACTCATCTTT. This chain uses TRDV1 with TRDJ1, with D perhaps given as TRDD2 or TRDD3 (5 bases each). V was shortened by 6 bases and J by 0 bases, with 32 bases between the two germline ends. This CDR3 is built from 21 residues. Germline CDR1 and CDR2: TSWWSYY and QGS.

This clone has a handful of counts. The protein TCRdb gives is from a much larger clone and does not agree with this DNA's translation at residue 6, likely a read error; the protein shown here comes from the DNA. J is TRDJ1 and V is TRDV1; 13 nucleotides line up with TRDD3. Germline V gene lookup returns CDR1 TSWWSYY and CDR2 QGS. V lost 1 base and J lost 2; bases outside the gene matches: 19. The CDR3 has 22 amino acids. The CDR3 loop is CALGEPQPSLNWGIRRTDKLIF. In DNA, the CDR3 is TGTGCTCTTGGGGAACCTCAGCCTTCCTTAAACTGGGGGATACGCCGGACCGATAAACTCATCTTT.

This clone rates as medium-sized. This likely came from a read error, as a far larger clone is one base away. This same CDR3 is encoded by further DNA sequences in the sample. The V gene is TRDV1, the J gene TRDJ1; weak D call: TRDD3 (5 bases). Per the germline V gene, CDR1 is TSWWSYY and CDR2 is QGS. This CDR3 has 17 amino acids. The CDR3 spells CALGERVDRCGTDKLIF. DNA for the CDR3: TGCGCTCTTGGGGAACGCGTGGATCGGTGTGGAACCGATAAACTCATCTTT.

This clone was observed a few times. A read error likely explains this, since a far larger clone differs by one base. The same CDR3 is also encoded by other DNA sequences in this sample. The chain joins TRDV1 to TRDJ1, with 7 bases fitting TRDD3. J was trimmed by 0 bases and V by 1 base; bases with no gene match: 20. CDR1 and CDR2 from the germline V gene are TSWWSYY and QGS. The CDR3 spans 21 residues. The CDR3 loop reads CALGERGFLLTGDSYTDKLIF. The CDR3 DNA follows: TGTGCTCTTGGGGAACGGGGCTTTCTCCTTACTGGGGATTCGTACACCGATAAACTCATCTTT.

There are a few counts of this clone. The protein TCRdb gives is from a much larger clone and does not agree with this DNA's translation at residue 3, likely a read error; the protein shown here comes from the DNA. The chain recombines TRAV38-2/DV8 with TRDJ1, with D hard to call. CDR3 size: 16 residues. Germline V CDR1 and CDR2: TSESDYY, QEAYKQQN. CDR3 in amino acids: CAHRSVWYVTVEKLIF. The CDR3 bases are TGTGCTCATAGGAGCGTGTGGTACGTGACTGTAGAAAAACTCATCTTT.

This clone appeared a few times. The protein that TCRdb holds for this DNA derives from a much larger clone and differs from the translated DNA at residue 9, which likely indicates a read error; the protein shown here is translated from the DNA. The chain recombines TRDV3 with TRDJ1; 10 nucleotides match TRDD3. The CDR3 is 21 residues long. The J segment lost 4 bases and the V segment lost 2 bases, leaving 28 bases of the junction unmatched. Looked up from germline, CDR1 is TVYSNPD and CDR2 is GDNSRS (reference sequence). CDR3: CAFEAHDKPHGGGYHGDKLIF. CDR3 bases: TGTGCCTTTGAGGCCCACGACAAGCCACATGGTGGGGGATACCATGGCGATAAACTCATCTTT.

A word on this clone: A read error is the likely source, as a far larger clone sits one nucleotide away. This sample also contains other DNA sequences that code for the same CDR3. CDR3 protein: CAFELRNFFTGGYAPRPDKLIF. The CDR3 DNA reads as TGTGCCTTTGAACTTCGGAATTTCTTTACTGGGGGATACGCTCCCCGACCCGATAAACTCATCTTT. The rearrangement uses TRDV3 and TRDJ1, with 13 bases lining up with TRDD3. The V gene end was trimmed by 2 bases and the J gene end by 3 bases; junction bases not matched to a gene: 27. The CDR3 sequence is 22 residues long. Germline lookup yields CDR1 TVYSNPD and CDR2 GDNSRS (reference sequence).

This clone was seen a few times. The protein in TCRdb stems from a much larger clone and differs at residue 9 from this DNA's translation, likely a read error; here the protein is translated from the DNA. The chain links TRDV3 to TRDJ1, with 8 positions matching TRDD3. Germline CDR1 is TVYSNPD and CDR2 is GDNSRS (reference sequence). This CDR3 comprises 14 residues. Losses at the gene ends were 2 bases for V and 8 bases for J; bases not matched to a gene: 13. The CDR3, as DNA: TGTGCCTTTGGCCGCTGGGGGAGATCGGGAAAACTCATCTTT. It specifies CAFGRWGRSGKLIF.

Although no V gene was called, TRDJ1 is the J gene; the D segment call TRDD3 is taken from the table without a DNA check. The CDR3 sequence is 16 residues long. This CDR3 reads CASPPYWGIYTDKLIF. The CDR3 bases are TGTGCCTCCCCCCCGTACTGGGGGATCTACACCGATAAACTCATCTTT.

Regarding this clone: A far larger clone is a single base away, which makes a read error likely. Other DNA sequences in the sample encode the same CDR3. The gene calls are TRDV1 and TRDJ1, with 8 positions matching TRDD3. The CDR3 sequence is 16 residues long. Germline loops: CDR1 TSWWSYY, CDR2 QGS. This chain's CDR3 is CALGEPWGMYTDKLIF. The CDR3 DNA reads as TGCGCTCTTGGGGAACCTTGGGGGATGTACACCGATAAACTCATCTTT.

This clone appeared a few times. A read error is the likely source, as a far larger clone sits one nucleotide away. Other DNA variants within this sample encode the same CDR3. J is TRDJ1 and V is TRDV1; D might be TRDD3 (6 bases). The CDR3 runs 21 residues. The germline V gene encodes CDR1 TSWWSYY and CDR2 QGS. The CDR3, as DNA: TGTGCCCTTGGCCCCCCTTACACGCTTAGTGGGGGTCGGAGGTACACCGATAAACTCATCTTT. Encoded protein: CALGPPYTLSGGRRYTDKLIF.

In the case of this clone: It differs at one base from a far larger clone, so likely a read error. Different DNA sequences within this sample yield the same CDR3. This rearrangement joins TRAV29/DV5 to TRDJ1, with a weak D call TRDD3 (10 bases). CDR3 length equals 19 residues. Germline loops: CDR1 NSMFDY, CDR2 ISSIKDK. CDR3 residues: CAASSFLLTGGSYTDKLIF. The DNA of the CDR3 is TGCGCAGCAAGTTCCTTCCTACTCACTGGGGGATCCTACACCGATAAACTCATCTTT. The full variable domain, rest sourced from reference TRAV29/DV5 and TRDJ1, is DQQVKQNSPSLSVQEGRISILNCDYTNSMFDYFLWYKKYPAEGPTFLISISSIKDKNEDGRFTVFLNKSAKHLSLHIVPSQPGDSAVYFCAASSFLLTGGSYTDKLIFGKGTRVTVEP.

On this clone: TCRdb's protein, taken from a much larger clone, differs from this DNA's translation at residue 13, likely owing to a read error; the protein displayed comes from the DNA. This rearrangement joins TRDV1 to TRDJ1; D possibly corresponds to TRDD3 (6 bases). CDR3 length: 17 amino acids. Germline V gives CDR1 TSWWSYY, CDR2 QGS. The CDR3 sequence is CALGERRATRGTGKLIF. DNA for the CDR3: TGTGCTCTTGGGGAAAGGAGGGCAACGAGGGGGACCGGTAAACTCATCTTT.